Listed below are T cell receptor beta chains from one sample, sequenced in a study of blood T cell repertoires in COVID-19. TCRdb's table, derived via immunoSEQ multiplex PCR, lists solely in-frame clones and lacks some. The sample has about 42,000 clones; approximately 91% are singletons. The sequenced material came from peripheral blood. Receptors were obtained from a human donor in a cohort sampled during active COVID-19. CDR3s include the opening cysteine and the closing phenylalanine or tryptophan. The order of the fields is V gene, J gene, D gene, clone size, CDR3 DNA, CDR3 protein. A D gene is named only where the DNA matches it firmly. Rows give clone size only sometimes, using once, few, many, or a class for an expanded clone.

>TRBV7-6|TRBJ1-6|.|.
TGTGCCAGCAGCTTAGAGGCAGGGGCCCGGTTTAATTCACCCCTCCACTTT
CASSLEAGARFNSPLHF
>TRBV12-3/TRBV12-4|TRBJ1-2|TRBD1|.
TGTGCCAGCGCGAGACAGGGTCTGGGCTACACCTTC
CASARQGLGYTF
>TRBV6-2/TRBV6-3|TRBJ2-7|.|.
TGTGCCAGCAGCCTAGAGGGGGACGAGCAGTACTTC
CASSLEGDEQYF
>TRBV21-1|TRBJ1-2|.|.
TGTGCCAGATCCAAGACCCCCGGGATTTATGGCTACACCTTC
CARSKTPGIYGYTF
>TRBV7-9|TRBJ2-2|TRBD1|.
TGTGCCAGCAGCACCCGGGACAGAATCGCCGGGGAGCTGTTTTTT
CASSTRDRIAGELFF
>TRBV7-8|TRBJ2-7|.|.
TGTGCCAGCAGCCCTGCAGCAGGGAAGTTATACGAGCAGTACTTC
CASSPAAGKLYEQYF
>TRBV11-2|TRBJ2-1|TRBD2|.
TGTGCCAGCAGCGGATACAGGATTGGGACTAGCGGGGGAATAAATGAGCAGTTCTTC
CASSGYRIGTSGGINEQFF
>TRBV5-1|TRBJ2-7|TRBD2|.
TGCGCCAGCAGCTTGGGTAGCGGGGGGGCCTACGAGCAGTACTTC
CASSLGSGGAYEQYF
>TRBV5-5|TRBJ1-1|.|.
TGTGCCAGCAGCCCTGGGGGCAGTATTATGAACACTGAAGCTTTCTTT
CASSPGGSIMNTEAFF
>TRBV2|TRBJ2-7|.|.
TGTGCCAGCAGTGAAGCGCTTACGGGGATTTCCTACGAGCAGTACTTC
CASSEALTGISYEQYF
>TRBV2|TRBJ1-4|.|once
TGTGCCAGCAGTGAGTCGAGTGAAAAACTGTTTTTT
CASSESSEKLFF
>TRBV27|TRBJ2-7|TRBD1|.
TGTGCCAGCAGTTTAATCAGGGGGCTAATCTCCTACGAGCAGTACTTC
CASSLIRGLISYEQYF
>TRBV7-9|TRBJ1-1|TRBD1|.
TGTGCCAGCAGCTTAGGATCAGGGGGGCAGGGCTCTGAAGCTTTCTTT
CASSLGSGGQGSEAFF
>TRBV5-5|TRBJ1-1|.|.
TGTGCCAGCAGCCCGGGAGGGGGACGGACTGAAGCTTTCTTT
CASSPGGGRTEAFF
>TRBV7-2|TRBJ2-5|TRBD2|.
TGTGCCAGCAGCGCCGGACTAGCGGGGGGTGGGGAGACCCAGTACTTC
CASSAGLAGGGETQYF
>TRBV11-2|TRBJ1-2|TRBD1|.
TGTGCCAGCAGATCGGACAGGTCCAACTATGGCTACACCTTC
CASRSDRSNYGYTF
>TRBV29-1|TRBJ2-7|TRBD1|.
TGCAGCGTTGAACCAGGGGGCGAAGCCGAGCAGTACTTC
CSVEPGGEAEQYF
>TRBV9|TRBJ1-1|.|few
TGTGCCAGCAGCCTCCAGGGTCGCACTGAAGCTTTCTTT
CASSLQGRTEAFF
>TRBV7-9|TRBJ2-2|.|.
TGTGCCAGCAGCCCCGGAAGAGGGGCGGGAACCGGGGAGCTGTTTTTT
CASSPGRGAGTGELFF
>TRBV11-2|TRBJ2-7|.|.
TGTGCCAGCAGCTTAGGGCGGGACGCAACCTACGAGCAGTACTTC
CASSLGRDATYEQYF